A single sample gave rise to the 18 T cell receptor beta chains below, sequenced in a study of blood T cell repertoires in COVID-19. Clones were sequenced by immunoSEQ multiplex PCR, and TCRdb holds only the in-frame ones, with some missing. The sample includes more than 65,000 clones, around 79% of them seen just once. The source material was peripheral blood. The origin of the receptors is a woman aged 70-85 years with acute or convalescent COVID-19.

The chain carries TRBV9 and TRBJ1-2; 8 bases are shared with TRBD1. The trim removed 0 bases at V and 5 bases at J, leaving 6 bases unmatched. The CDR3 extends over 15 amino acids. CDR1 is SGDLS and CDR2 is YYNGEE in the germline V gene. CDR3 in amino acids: CASSVAGQGAYGYTF. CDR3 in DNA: TGTGCCAGCAGCGTAGCTGGGCAGGGGGCGTATGGCTACACCTTC.

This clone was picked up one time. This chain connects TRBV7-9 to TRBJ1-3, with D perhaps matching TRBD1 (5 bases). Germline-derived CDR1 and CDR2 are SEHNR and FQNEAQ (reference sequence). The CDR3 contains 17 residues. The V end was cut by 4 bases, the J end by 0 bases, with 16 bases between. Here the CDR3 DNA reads TGTGCCAGCAGCTCTCTTCAGGGCCGAAACTCTGGAAACACCATATATTTT. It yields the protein CASSSLQGRNSGNTIYF. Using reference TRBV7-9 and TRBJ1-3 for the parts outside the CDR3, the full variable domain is DTGVSQNPRHKITKRGQNVTFRCDPISEHNRLYWYRQTLGQGPEFLTYFQNEAQLEKSRLLSDRFSAERPKGSFSTLEIQRTEQGDSAMYLCASSSLQGRNSGNTIYFGEGSWLTVV.

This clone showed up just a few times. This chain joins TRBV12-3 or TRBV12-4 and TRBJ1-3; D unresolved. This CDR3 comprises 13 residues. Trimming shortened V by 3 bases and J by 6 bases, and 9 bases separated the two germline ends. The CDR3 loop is CASSLGRANTIYF. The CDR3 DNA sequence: TGTGCCAGCAGTTTGGGGAGGGCAAACACCATATATTTT.

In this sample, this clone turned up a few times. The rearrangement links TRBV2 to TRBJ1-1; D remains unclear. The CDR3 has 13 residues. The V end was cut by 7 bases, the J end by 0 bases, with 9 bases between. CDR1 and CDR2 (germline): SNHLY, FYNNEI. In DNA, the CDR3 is TGTGCCAGCAACATGATCATGAACACTGAAGCTTTCTTT. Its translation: CASNMIMNTEAFF.

The CDR3 sequence is CASSYLTDTQYF. The CDR3 coding sequence is TGTGCCAGCAGCTATCTCACAGATACGCAGTATTTT. The chain recombines TRBV5-4 with TRBJ2-3; no definite D call. The CDR3 contains 12 residues. The V gene's germline CDR1 is SGHNT and CDR2 YYREEE (reference sequence). V dropped 3 bases and J dropped 2 bases, with 4 bases sitting between them.

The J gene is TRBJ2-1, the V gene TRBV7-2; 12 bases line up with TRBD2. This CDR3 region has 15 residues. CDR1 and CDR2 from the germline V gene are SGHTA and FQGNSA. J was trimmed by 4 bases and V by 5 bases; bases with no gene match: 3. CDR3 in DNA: TGTGCCAGCAGCCGGACTAGCGGGAATTACAATGAGCAGTTCTTC. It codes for CASSRTSGNYNEQFF.

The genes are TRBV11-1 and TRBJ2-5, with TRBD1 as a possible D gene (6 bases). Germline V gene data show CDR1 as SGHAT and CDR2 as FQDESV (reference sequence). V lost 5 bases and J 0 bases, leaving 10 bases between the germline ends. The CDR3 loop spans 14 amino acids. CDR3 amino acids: CASSGQSHQETQYF. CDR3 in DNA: TGTGCCAGCAGCGGACAGTCCCACCAAGAGACCCAGTACTTC. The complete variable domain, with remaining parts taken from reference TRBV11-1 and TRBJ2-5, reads EAEVAQSPRYKITEKSQAVAFWCDPISGHATLYWYRQILGQGPELLVQFQDESVVDDSQLPKDRFSAERLKGVDSTLKIQPAELGDSAMYLCASSGQSHQETQYFGPGTRLLVL.

The CDR3 sequence: CASSSGPGYEQYF. The CDR3 DNA follows: TGTGCCAGCAGTTCCGGGCCAGGGTACGAGCAGTACTTC. The gene calls are TRBV12-3 or TRBV12-4 and TRBJ2-7; weak D call: TRBD1 (5 bases). This CDR3 comprises 13 residues. With 4 bases removed from V and 4 bases from J, the gap between germline ends came to 11 bases.

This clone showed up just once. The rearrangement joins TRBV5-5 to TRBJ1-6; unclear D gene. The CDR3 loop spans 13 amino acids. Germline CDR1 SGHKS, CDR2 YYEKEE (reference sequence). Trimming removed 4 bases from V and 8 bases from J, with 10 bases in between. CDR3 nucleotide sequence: TGTGCCAGCAGCCGGATGGGAGATTCACCCCTCCACTTT. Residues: CASSRMGDSPLHF. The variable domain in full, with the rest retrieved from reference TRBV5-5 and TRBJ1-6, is DAGVTQSPTHLIKTRGQQVTLRCSPISGHKSVSWYQQVLGQGPQFIFQYYEKEERGRGNFPDRFSARQFPNYSSELNVNALLLGDSALYLCASSRMGDSPLHFGNGTRLTVT.

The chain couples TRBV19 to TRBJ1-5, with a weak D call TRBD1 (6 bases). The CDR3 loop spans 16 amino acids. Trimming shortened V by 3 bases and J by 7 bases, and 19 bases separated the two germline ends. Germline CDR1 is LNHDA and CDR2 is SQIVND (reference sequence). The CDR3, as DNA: TGTGCCAGTAGTATCGGGACACCAACCGAGGTGCAGCCCCAGCATTTT. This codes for CASSIGTPTEVQPQHF.

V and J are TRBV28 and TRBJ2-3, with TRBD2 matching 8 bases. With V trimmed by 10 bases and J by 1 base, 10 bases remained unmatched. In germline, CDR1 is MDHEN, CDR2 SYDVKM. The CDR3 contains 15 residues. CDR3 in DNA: TGTGCCACCAAGAGTACTAGCGGACGCACAGATACGCAGTATTTT. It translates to CATKSTSGRTDTQYF.

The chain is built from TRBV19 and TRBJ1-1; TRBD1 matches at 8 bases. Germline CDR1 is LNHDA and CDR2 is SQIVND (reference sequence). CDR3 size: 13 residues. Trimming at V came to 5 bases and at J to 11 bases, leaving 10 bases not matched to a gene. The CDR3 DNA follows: TGTGCCAGTAGTGAGACAGGGGAATTTGGGGCTTTCTTT. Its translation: CASSETGEFGAFF.

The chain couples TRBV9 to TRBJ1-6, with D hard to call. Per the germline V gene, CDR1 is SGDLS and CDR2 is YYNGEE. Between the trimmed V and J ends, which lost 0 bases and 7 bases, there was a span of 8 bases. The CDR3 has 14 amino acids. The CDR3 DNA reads TGTGCCAGCAGCGTAGGGCAATTGAATTCACCCCTCCACTTT. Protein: CASSVGQLNSPLHF.

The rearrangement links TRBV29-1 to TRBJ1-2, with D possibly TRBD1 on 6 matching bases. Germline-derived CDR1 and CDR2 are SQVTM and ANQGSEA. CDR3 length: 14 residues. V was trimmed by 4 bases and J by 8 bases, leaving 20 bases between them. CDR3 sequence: CSVANGQPSDGYTF. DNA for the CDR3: TGCAGCGTTGCCAATGGACAGCCCTCCGACGGCTACACCTTC.

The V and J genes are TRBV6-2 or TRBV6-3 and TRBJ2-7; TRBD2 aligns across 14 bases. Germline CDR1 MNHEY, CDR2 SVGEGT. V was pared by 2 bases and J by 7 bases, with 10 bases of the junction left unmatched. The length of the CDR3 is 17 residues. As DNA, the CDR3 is TGTGCCAGCAGTTACCACAGACTAGCGGGAGGGCCTGGAGAGCAGTACTTC. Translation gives CASSYHRLAGGPGEQYF.

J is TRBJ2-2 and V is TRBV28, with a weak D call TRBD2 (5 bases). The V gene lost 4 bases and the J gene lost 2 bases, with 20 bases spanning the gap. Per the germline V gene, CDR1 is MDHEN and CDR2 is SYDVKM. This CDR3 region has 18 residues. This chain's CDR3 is CASSYLRGPHLNTGELFF. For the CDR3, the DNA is TGTGCCAGCAGTTACCTAAGAGGGCCCCATCTAAACACCGGGGAGCTGTTTTTT.

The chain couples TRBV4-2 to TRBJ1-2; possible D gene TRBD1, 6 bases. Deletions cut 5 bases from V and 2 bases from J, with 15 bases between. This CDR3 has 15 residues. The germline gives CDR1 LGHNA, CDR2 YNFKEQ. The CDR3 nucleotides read TGTGCCAGCAGCGAATTACAGGGAGTGAACTATGGCTACACCTTC. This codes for CASSELQGVNYGYTF.

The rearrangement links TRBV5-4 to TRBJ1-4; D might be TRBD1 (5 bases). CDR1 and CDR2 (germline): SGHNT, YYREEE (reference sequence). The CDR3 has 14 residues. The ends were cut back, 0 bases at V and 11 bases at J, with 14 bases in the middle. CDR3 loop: CASSLDGTAGKLFF. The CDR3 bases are TGTGCCAGCAGCTTGGATGGGACCGCGGGGAAACTGTTTTTT.